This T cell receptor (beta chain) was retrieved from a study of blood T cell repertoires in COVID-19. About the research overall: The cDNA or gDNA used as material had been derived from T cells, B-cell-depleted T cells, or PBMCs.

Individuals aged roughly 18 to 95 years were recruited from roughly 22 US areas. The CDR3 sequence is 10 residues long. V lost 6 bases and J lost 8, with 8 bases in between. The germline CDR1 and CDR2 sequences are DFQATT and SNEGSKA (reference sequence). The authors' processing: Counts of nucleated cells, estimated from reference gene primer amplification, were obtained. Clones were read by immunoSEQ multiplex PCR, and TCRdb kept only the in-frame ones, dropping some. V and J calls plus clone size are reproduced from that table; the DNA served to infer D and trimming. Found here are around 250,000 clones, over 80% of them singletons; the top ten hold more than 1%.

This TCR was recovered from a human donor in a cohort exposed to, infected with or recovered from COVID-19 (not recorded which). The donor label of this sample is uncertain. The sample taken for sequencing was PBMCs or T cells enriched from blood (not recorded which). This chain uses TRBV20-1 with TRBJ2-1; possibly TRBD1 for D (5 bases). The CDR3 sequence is CSALRDEQFF. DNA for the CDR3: TGCAGTGCGCTCAGGGATGAGCAGTTCTTC.